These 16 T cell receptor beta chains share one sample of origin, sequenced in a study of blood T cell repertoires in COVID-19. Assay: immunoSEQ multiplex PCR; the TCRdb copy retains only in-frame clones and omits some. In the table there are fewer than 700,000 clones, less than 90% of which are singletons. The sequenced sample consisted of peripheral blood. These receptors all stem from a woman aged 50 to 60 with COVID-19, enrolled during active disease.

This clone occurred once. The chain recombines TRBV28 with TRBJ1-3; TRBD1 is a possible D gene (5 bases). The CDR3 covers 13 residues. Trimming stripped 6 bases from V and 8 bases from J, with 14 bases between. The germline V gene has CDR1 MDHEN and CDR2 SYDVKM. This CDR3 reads CASRQVSMDTIYF. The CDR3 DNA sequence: TGTGCCAGCAGACAGGTTTCAATGGACACCATATATTTT.

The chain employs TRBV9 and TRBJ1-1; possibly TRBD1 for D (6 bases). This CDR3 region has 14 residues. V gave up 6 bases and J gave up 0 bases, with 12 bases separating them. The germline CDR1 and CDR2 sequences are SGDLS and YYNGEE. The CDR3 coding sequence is TGTGCCAGCACCGAAGGGACATTGAACACTGAAGCTTTCTTT. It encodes CASTEGTLNTEAFF.

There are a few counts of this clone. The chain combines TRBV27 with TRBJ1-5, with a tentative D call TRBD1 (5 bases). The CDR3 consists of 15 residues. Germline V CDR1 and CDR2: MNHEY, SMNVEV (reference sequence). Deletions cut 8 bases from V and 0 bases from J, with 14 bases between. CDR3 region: CASDTGEFSNQPQHF. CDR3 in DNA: TGTGCCAGCGACACAGGCGAATTTAGCAATCAGCCCCAGCATTTT.

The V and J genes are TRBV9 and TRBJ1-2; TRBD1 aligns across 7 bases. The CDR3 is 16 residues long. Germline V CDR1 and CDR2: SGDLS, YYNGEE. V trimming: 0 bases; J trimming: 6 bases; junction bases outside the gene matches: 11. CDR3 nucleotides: TGTGCCAGCAGCGTAGAAGCCGCGTACAGGGGTGATGGCTACACCTTC. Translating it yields CASSVEAAYRGDGYTF.

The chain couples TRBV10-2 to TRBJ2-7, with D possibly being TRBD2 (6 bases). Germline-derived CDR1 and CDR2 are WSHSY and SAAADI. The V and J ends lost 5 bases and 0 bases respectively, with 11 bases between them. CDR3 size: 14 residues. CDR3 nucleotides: TGCGCCAGCAGTTTAGCGGCTAGCTCCTACGAGCAGTACTTC. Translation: CASSLAASSYEQYF.

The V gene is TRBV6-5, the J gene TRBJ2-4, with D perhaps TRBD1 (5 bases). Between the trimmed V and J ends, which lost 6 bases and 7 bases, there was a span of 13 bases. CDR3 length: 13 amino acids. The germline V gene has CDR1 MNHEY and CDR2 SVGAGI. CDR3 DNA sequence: TGTGCCAGCAGAACTGACAGATCGAACATTCAGTACTTC. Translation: CASRTDRSNIQYF.

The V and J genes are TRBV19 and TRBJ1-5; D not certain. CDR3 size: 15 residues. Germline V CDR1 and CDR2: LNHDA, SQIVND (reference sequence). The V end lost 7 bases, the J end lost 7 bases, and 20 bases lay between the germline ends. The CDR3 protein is CASTRGSEGFQPQHF. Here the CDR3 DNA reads TGTGCCAGTACCAGAGGGTCCGAGGGCTTCCAGCCCCAGCATTTT.

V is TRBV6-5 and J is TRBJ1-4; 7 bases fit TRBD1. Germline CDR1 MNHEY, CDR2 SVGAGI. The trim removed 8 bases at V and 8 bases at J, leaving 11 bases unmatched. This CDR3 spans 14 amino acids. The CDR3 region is CASGEPGGFEKLFF. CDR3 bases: TGTGCCAGCGGGGAGCCAGGGGGATTCGAAAAACTGTTTTTT.

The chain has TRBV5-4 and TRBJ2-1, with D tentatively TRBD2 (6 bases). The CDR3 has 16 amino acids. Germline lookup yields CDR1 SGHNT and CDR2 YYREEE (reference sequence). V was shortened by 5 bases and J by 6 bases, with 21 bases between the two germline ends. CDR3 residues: CASSYPGTPQLNEQFF. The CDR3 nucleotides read TGTGCCAGCAGTTACCCGGGGACTCCCCAACTCAATGAGCAGTTCTTC.

This CDR3 reads CASMDPGGTDTQYF. CDR3 nucleotide sequence: TGTGCCTCTATGGACCCGGGAGGCACAGATACGCAGTATTTT. The rearrangement joins TRBV30 to TRBJ2-3; tentative D call: TRBD2 (6 bases). V lost 7 bases, J lost 1 base, and 15 bases lay in between. The germline CDR1 and CDR2 sequences are GTSNPN and SVGIG (reference sequence). This CDR3 has 14 amino acids.

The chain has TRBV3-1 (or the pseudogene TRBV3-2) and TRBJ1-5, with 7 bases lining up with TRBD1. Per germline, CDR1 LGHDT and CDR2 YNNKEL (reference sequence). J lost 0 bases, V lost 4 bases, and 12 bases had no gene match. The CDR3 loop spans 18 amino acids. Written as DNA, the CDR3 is TGTGCCAGCAGCCCCTATCCCCGGGACAGTTATAGCAATCAGCCCCAGCATTTT. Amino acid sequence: CASSPYPRDSYSNQPQHF.

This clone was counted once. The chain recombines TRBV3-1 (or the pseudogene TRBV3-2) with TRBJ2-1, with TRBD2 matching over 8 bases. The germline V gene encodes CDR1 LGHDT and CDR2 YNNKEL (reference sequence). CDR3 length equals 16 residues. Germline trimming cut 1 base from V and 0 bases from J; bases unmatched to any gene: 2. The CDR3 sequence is CASSQVLAASYNEQFF. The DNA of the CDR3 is TGTGCCAGCAGCCAAGTACTAGCGGCCTCCTACAATGAGCAGTTCTTC.

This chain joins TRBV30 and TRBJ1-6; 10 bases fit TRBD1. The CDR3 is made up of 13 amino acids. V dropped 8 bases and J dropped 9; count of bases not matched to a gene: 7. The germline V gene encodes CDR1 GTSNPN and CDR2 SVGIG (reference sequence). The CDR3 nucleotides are TGTGCCCTTAGGACAGGGGGTAGTTCACCCCTCCACTTT. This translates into CALRTGGSSPLHF.

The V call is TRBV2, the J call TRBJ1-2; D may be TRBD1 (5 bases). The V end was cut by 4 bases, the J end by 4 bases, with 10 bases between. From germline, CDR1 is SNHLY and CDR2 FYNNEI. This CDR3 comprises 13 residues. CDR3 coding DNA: TGTGCCAGCAGTGGGCCGGGGGGCTATGGCTACACCTTC. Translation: CASSGPGGYGYTF.

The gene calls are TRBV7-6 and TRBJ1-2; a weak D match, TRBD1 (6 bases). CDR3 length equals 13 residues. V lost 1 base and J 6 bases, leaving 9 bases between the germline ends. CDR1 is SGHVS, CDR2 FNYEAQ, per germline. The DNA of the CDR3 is TGTGCCAGCAGCTTAGGACAGGAGGATGGCTACACCTTC. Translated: CASSLGQEDGYTF. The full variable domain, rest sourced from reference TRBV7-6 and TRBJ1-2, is GAGVSQSPRYKVTKRGQDVALRCDPISGHVSLYWYRQALGQGPEFLTYFNYEAQQDKSGLPNDRFSAERPEGSISTLTIQRTEQRDSAMYRCASSLGQEDGYTFGSGTRLTVV.

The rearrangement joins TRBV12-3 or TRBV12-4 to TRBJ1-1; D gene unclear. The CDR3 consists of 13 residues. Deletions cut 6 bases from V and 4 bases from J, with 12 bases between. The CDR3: CASSSFEGTEAFF. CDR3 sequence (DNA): TGTGCCAGCAGCTCATTTGAGGGCACTGAAGCTTTCTTT.